The 8 T cell receptor beta chains listed next were all sequenced from one sample in a study of blood T cell repertoires in COVID-19. Sequencing was performed with immunoSEQ multiplex PCR; in TCRdb, only in-frame clones are kept and a portion is missing. Altogether 250,000 to 350,000 clones are present, roughly 88% being singletons, with the ten largest covering around 3%. The sequenced sample consisted of peripheral blood. These receptors all come from a woman aged 25 to 39 with active or convalescent COVID-19.

This clone was counted a few times. The V and J genes are TRBV3-1 (or the pseudogene TRBV3-2) and TRBJ2-1; D is perhaps TRBD1 (6 bases). This CDR3 spans 17 amino acids. Germline V gene data show CDR1 as LGHDT and CDR2 as YNNKEL (reference sequence). V was shortened by 0 bases and J by 3 bases, with 15 bases between the two germline ends. CDR3 amino acids: CASSQDRGGGIYNEQFF. As DNA, the CDR3 is TGTGCCAGCAGCCAAGATCGTGGTGGGGGCATCTACAATGAGCAGTTCTTC.

The chain carries TRBV18 and TRBJ1-3, with D hard to call. V was trimmed by 6 bases and J by 1 base, leaving 16 bases between them. Germline V gives CDR1 KGHSH, CDR2 LQKENI. This CDR3 region has 16 residues. CDR3 coding DNA: TGTGCCAGCTCCGTCCTAAGCTCTAAATCTGGAAACACCATATATTTT. Its translation is CASSVLSSKSGNTIYF.

The rearrangement links TRBV27 to TRBJ1-5; D perhaps matches TRBD1 (6 bases). The germline V and J ends were trimmed by 1 base and 6 bases, with 13 bases remaining between them. The CDR3 totals 15 residues. Germline CDR1 and CDR2: MNHEY and SMNVEV (reference sequence). The CDR3 loop is CASSLFWGLSQPQHF. CDR3 DNA: TGTGCCAGCAGTTTATTTTGGGGGCTAAGTCAGCCCCAGCATTTT.

The chain is built from TRBV10-3 and TRBJ1-3, with D possibly matching TRBD1 (6 bases). The ends were cut back, 9 bases at V and 0 bases at J, with 12 bases in the middle. The germline V gene has CDR1 ENHRY and CDR2 SYGVKD. This CDR3 comprises 14 residues. CDR3 amino acids: CAMTGTVSGNTIYF. CDR3 nucleotides: TGTGCCATGACAGGTACCGTCTCTGGAAACACCATATATTTT.

This clone has just a few counts. This chain uses TRBV6-5 with TRBJ2-7, with 7 bases identical to TRBD2. The CDR3 is 14 residues long. Germline-derived CDR1 and CDR2 are MNHEY and SVGAGI. V was pared by 4 bases and J by 2 bases, with 5 bases of the junction left unmatched. The CDR3 reads CASSWTSLAYEQYF. CDR3 DNA sequence: TGTGCCAGCAGTTGGACTAGTCTCGCCTACGAGCAGTACTTC.

This clone appeared a few times. The chain links TRBV6-2 or TRBV6-3 to TRBJ2-3, with TRBD1 matching over 7 bases. Germline CDR1 reads MNHEY; CDR2 reads SVGEGT. The CDR3 is 16 amino acids. V was clipped by 4 bases and J by 3 bases; unmatched bases: 10. DNA of the CDR3: TGTGCCAGCAGTTTCAGCAGGGGGAAGGGGACAGATACGCAGTATTTT. It is translated as CASSFSRGKGTDTQYF.

The J gene is TRBJ1-5, the V gene TRBV11-1; the match to TRBD1 covers 11 bases. V lost 1 base and J lost 7; bases outside the gene matches: 0. The germline CDR1 and CDR2 sequences are SGHAT and FQDESV (reference sequence). The CDR3 consists of 14 residues. As DNA, the CDR3 is TGTGCCAGCAGCTTAGGGACAGGGGGCCAGCCCCAGCATTTT. It specifies CASSLGTGGQPQHF. Using reference TRBV11-1 and TRBJ1-5 for the parts outside the CDR3, the full variable domain is EAEVAQSPRYKITEKSQAVAFWCDPISGHATLYWYRQILGQGPELLVQFQDESVVDDSQLPKDRFSAERLKGVDSTLKIQPAELGDSAMYLCASSLGTGGQPQHFGDGTRLSIL.

This rearrangement joins TRBV7-2 to TRBJ1-6; TRBD1 agrees at 7 bases. Germline CDR1 is SGHTA and CDR2 is FQGNSA. This CDR3 spans 18 amino acids. V was clipped by 5 bases and J by 7 bases; unmatched bases: 17. The CDR3 loop is CASSQYGQANLINSPLHF. In nucleotides, the CDR3 is TGTGCCAGCAGCCAATACGGACAGGCCAACCTCATCAATTCACCCCTCCACTTT.